The rows below give T cell receptor beta chains drawn from one sample of a study of CD4 T cell repertoires in COVID-19. Assay used: immunoSEQ multiplex PCR; TCRdb lists only in-frame clones, some missing. The table lists about 8,400 clones, around 84% of them singletons. The material sequenced was effector memory CD4+ T cells from blood, taken before the COVID-19 pandemic. These receptors were obtained from a human donor who had COVID-19. Each CDR3 is given with its conserved first and last residue. D genes are given only for firm matches. The size entry is marked missing in some rows and otherwise reads once, few, many or a size class.

>TRBJ1-5|TRBV6-1|-|TRBD1
TGTGCCAGCAGTGAAGCCCATGGAGGGGGCGGCAATCAGCCCCAGCATTTT
CASSEAHGGGGNQPQHF
>TRBJ2-6|TRBV6-6|-|-
TGTGCCAGCAGTTACGGGCAGACTGGGGCCAACGTCCTGACTTTC
CASSYGQTGANVLTF
>TRBJ2-5|TRBV5-8|-|TRBD2
TGTGCCAGCAGCCACGGAAGGGAGGGGACTGTAGAGACCCAGTACTTC
CASSHGREGTVETQYF
>TRBJ1-3|TRBV10-3|-|-
TGTGCCATCAGTGACGGCAGGACAACTGGAAACACCATATATTTT
CAISDGRTTGNTIYF
>TRBJ2-1|TRBV6-6|-|TRBD2
TGTGCCAGCAGTTACTCGAATAGGCGGGAGGGCAATGAGCAGTTCTTC
CASSYSNRREGNEQFF
>TRBJ1-2|TRBV29-1|-|TRBD1
TGCAGCGTTGGTGACAGGGCCGGGTATGGCTACACCTTC
CSVGDRAGYGYTF
>TRBJ1-4|TRBV5-8|once|TRBD1
TGTGCCAGCAGCTTTGGGACAGGGGATACTGAAAAACTGTTTTTT
CASSFGTGDTEKLFF
>TRBJ1-1|TRBV6-1|-|-
TGTGCCAGCAGCTTCCGGGGCACTGAAGCTTTCTTT
CASSFRGTEAFF
>TRBJ2-3|TRBV5-1|-|-
TGCGCCAGCAGCGAGGGAACAGATACGCAGTATTTT
CASSEGTDTQYF
>TRBJ1-1|TRBV2|-|-
TGTGCCAGCAGTCTCAGGTACCTTACCGAAGCTTTCTTT
CASSLRYLTEAFF
>TRBJ1-4|TRBV6-5|-|TRBD1
TGTGCCAGCAGTACCGAGACAGGGGCGGAGGGGAAACTGTTTTTT
CASSTETGAEGKLFF
>TRBJ1-3|TRBV6-1|-|-
TGTGCCAGCACAGTGGAGAGCTCTGGAAACACCATATATTTT
CASTVESSGNTIYF
>TRBJ1-1|TRBV10-3|once|-
TGTGCCATCAGGACCCGGGGGGAGAACACTGAAGCTTTCTTT
CAIRTRGENTEAFF
>TRBJ2-7|TRBV2|-|-
TGTGCCAGCAGCGAAGCAGTAGAGGGGGTGCAGTACTTC
CASSEAVEGVQYF
>TRBJ1-2|TRBV7-9|-|-
TGTGCCAGCAGCTTATCAGGAACTAACTATGGCTACACCTTC
CASSLSGTNYGYTF
>TRBJ1-4|TRBV6-1|once|-
TGTGCCAGCAGAAGGGTGGGAGAAAGTGGTGAAAAACTGTTTTTT
CASRRVGESGEKLFF
>TRBJ2-7|TRBV19|-|-
TGTGCCAGTAGTATGGGGCGGGATTTGGAGCAGTACTTC
CASSMGRDLEQYF
>TRBJ2-5|TRBV6-4|-|TRBD2
TGTGCCAGCAGTCTTAGCGGGGGTGAGACCCAGTACTTC
CASSLSGGETQYF
>TRBJ1-6|TRBV2|-|-
TGTGCCAGCAGTGAACAGGGGCAGGGAGACTCACCCCTCCACTTT
CASSEQGQGDSPLHF
>TRBJ2-1|TRBV2|-|-
TGTGCCAGCAGTCAGACCAGGGAGCAGTTCTTC
CASSQTREQFF
>TRBJ2-1|TRBV2|-|-
TGTGCCAGCAGATTTAGCGGTCCTTCCTACAATGAGCAGTTCTTC
CASRFSGPSYNEQFF
>TRBJ1-2|TRBV28|-|-
TGTGCCAGCAGTTTAATCCGGGGACTTAACTATGGCTACACCTTC
CASSLIRGLNYGYTF
>TRBJ2-6|TRBV6-1|-|-
TGTGCCAGCAGTGAATTGGTCCAGTCCAACGTCCTGACTTTC
CASSELVQSNVLTF
>TRBJ2-5|TRBV6-6|-|TRBD2
TGTGCCAGCAGACCTCCGGGACTAGCGGGAGCCAAGTACTTC
CASRPPGLAGAKYF
>TRBJ1-3|TRBV11-3|-|-
TGTGCCAGCTCCGGAGGGGCTGGAAACACCATATATTTT
CASSGGAGNTIYF
>TRBJ2-3|TRBV5-1|-|-
TGCGCCAGCACCCCCGGCGGGGGCGTAGTGGCCACAGATACGCAGTATTTT
CASTPGGGVVATDTQYF
>TRBJ1-4|TRBV6-5|-|TRBD1
TGTGCCAGCAGATCCACAGGGGGCCGCGAAAAACTGTTTTTT
CASRSTGGREKLFF
>TRBJ2-7|TRBV10-3|few|-
TGTGCCATCAGGAGAGAGGGCGTGAACGAGCAGTACTTC
CAIRREGVNEQYF
>TRBJ2-5|TRBV27|-|-
TGTGCCAGCAGTTTATGGCCCAGGTACCAAGAGACCCAGTACTTC
CASSLWPRYQETQYF
>TRBJ2-2|TRBV5-8|-|-
TGTGCCAGCAGCCGCGGGGTTGTCGCCGGGGAGCTGTTTTTT
CASSRGVVAGELFF
>TRBJ2-7|TRBV7-2|-|-
TGTGCCAGCAGCGTCTCCCCGGGACATCCCTACGAGCAGTACTTC
CASSVSPGHPYEQYF
>TRBJ1-1|TRBV18|-|-
TGTGCCAGCTCACCTTTGGGGGCGGACACTGAAGCTTTCTTT
CASSPLGADTEAFF
>TRBJ2-7|TRBV6-1|-|-
TGTGCCAGCAGTGTGGCGGAGACCTACGAGCAGTACTTC
CASSVAETYEQYF
>TRBJ1-1|TRBV9|-|TRBD1
TGTGCCAGCAGCGTAGCGGACAGGGGTTCGCACACTGAAGCTTTCTTT
CASSVADRGSHTEAFF
>TRBJ2-1|TRBV11-3|-|-
TGTGCCAGCAGCTTAGACGGGACACTCTACAATGAGCAGTTCTTC
CASSLDGTLYNEQFF
>TRBJ1-1|TRBV5-1|-|TRBD1
TGCGCCAGCAGACTGGGACAGGGGAACACTGAAGCTTTCTTT
CASRLGQGNTEAFF
>TRBJ2-2|TRBV29-1|-|-
TGCAGCGTTGAACGTCCTACGAACACCGGGGAGCTGTTTTTT
CSVERPTNTGELFF
>TRBJ2-1|TRBV10-3|few|TRBD2
TGTGCCATCAGCACCGGGACTAGCCATGAGCAGTTCTTC
CAISTGTSHEQFF
>TRBJ1-1|TRBV6-6|-|TRBD1
TGTGCCAGCAGCCAAGGGACAGGGAGCACTGAAGCTTTCTTT
CASSQGTGSTEAFF
>TRBJ2-4|TRBV5-1|-|-
TGCGCCAGCAGCTCCACAGCCTTAGACATTCAGTACTTC
CASSSTALDIQYF
>TRBJ1-2|TRBV6-1|-|TRBD1
TGTGCCAGCAGTGAGTCCCCAGGGGGCGTCGTGGGCTACACCTTC
CASSESPGGVVGYTF
>TRBJ1-1|TRBV11-2|-|-
TGTGCCAGCAGCATCGGGGGGATGGGCACTGAAGCTTTCTTT
CASSIGGMGTEAFF
>TRBJ2-7|TRBV6-4|-|-
TGTGCCAGCAGTGACGGCAGACTGTCGGCCCCTATCGAGCAGTACTTC
CASSDGRLSAPIEQYF
>TRBJ2-1|TRBV19|-|TRBD2
TGTGCCAGTAGTAAATCTAGCGGGGGGTTAAGTGAGCAGTTCTTC
CASSKSSGGLSEQFF
>TRBJ1-5|TRBV6-1|-|-
TGTGCCAGCAGTGAAACGCGGTTTCAGCCCCAGCATTTT
CASSETRFQPQHF
>TRBJ2-3|TRBV2|-|-
TGTGCCAGCAGTGCCCTAGTTGGTAGCCCAGATACGCAGTATTTT
CASSALVGSPDTQYF